This entry lists 8 T cell receptor beta chains sequenced from one sample in a study of blood T cell repertoires in COVID-19. The assay was immunoSEQ multiplex PCR, and TCRdb's table has in-frame clones only and misses some. This sample has around 300,000 clones, with 80% to 90% found just once. The source material was peripheral blood. These TCRs come from an older woman with acute or convalescent COVID-19.

This chain connects TRBV29-1 to TRBJ2-2, with 12 bases that match TRBD2. The CDR3 totals 16 residues. With 5 bases clipped from V and 1 base from J, the junction kept 5 bases outside the gene matches. Looked up from germline, CDR1 is SQVTM and CDR2 is ANQGSEA. The CDR3 region is CSVTGTSGWNTGELFF. The CDR3 DNA reads as TGCAGCGTTACCGGGACTAGCGGGTGGAACACCGGGGAGCTGTTTTTT.

The sample holds one count of this clone. The rearrangement joins TRBV6-6 to TRBJ2-7, with D maybe TRBD1 (5 bases). Germline assignment: CDR1 MNHNY and CDR2 SVGAGI (reference sequence). V lost 7 bases to trimming and J lost 5 bases, with 12 bases between them. This CDR3 contains 12 residues. CDR3: CASTQGLDEQYF. CDR3 in DNA: TGTGCCAGCACCCAGGGTTTGGACGAGCAGTACTTC.

The CDR3 region has the DNA TGTGCCAGCATGGGCGAAGGAGATACGCAGTATTTT. Amino acids: CASMGEGDTQYF. V is TRBV6-5 and J is TRBJ2-3; D ambiguous. The germline V and J ends were trimmed by 7 bases and 5 bases, with 10 bases remaining between them. Germline V gives CDR1 MNHEY, CDR2 SVGAGI. The CDR3 runs to 12 residues.

The J gene is TRBJ2-5, the V gene TRBV7-2; 13 positions agree with TRBD2. Germline assignment: CDR1 SGHTA and CDR2 FQGNSA. Trimming removed 0 bases from V and 5 bases from J; junction bases left unmatched: 3. CDR3 size: 16 residues. The CDR3 sequence: CASSLAGLAGVETQYF. The CDR3 nucleotides are TGTGCCAGCAGCTTAGCCGGACTAGCGGGGGTTGAGACCCAGTACTTC.

This chain links TRBV2 with TRBJ2-5, with 8 nucleotides matching TRBD2. V lost 7 bases, J lost 5 bases, and 18 bases stayed unmatched. Germline V gene data show CDR1 as SNHLY and CDR2 as FYNNEI. The CDR3 runs 17 residues. The DNA of the CDR3 is TGTGCCAGCATGGAAGGGACGGGGGGGCATTCCCGGGAGACCCAGTACTTC. Translated, it gives CASMEGTGGHSRETQYF.

Only one count was recorded for this clone. This chain connects TRBV3-1 (or the pseudogene TRBV3-2) to TRBJ2-3, with 8 positions matching TRBD1. The germline V gene encodes CDR1 LGHDT and CDR2 YNNKEL (reference sequence). V trimming: 4 bases; J trimming: 1 base; junction bases outside the gene matches: 7. CDR3 length equals 16 residues. CDR3 in amino acids: CASSRRQGLGTDTQYF. In nucleotides, the CDR3 is TGTGCCAGCAGCCGTAGACAGGGGCTGGGCACAGATACGCAGTATTTT.

The chain employs TRBV2 and TRBJ1-1; D is perhaps TRBD1 (5 bases). Trimming removed 7 bases at V and 2 bases at J, with 11 bases between. Germline-derived CDR1 and CDR2 are SNHLY and FYNNEI. The CDR3 runs to 13 residues. The CDR3 loop is CASKGQSNTEAFF. CDR3 DNA sequence: TGTGCCAGCAAGGGGCAGTCAAACACTGAAGCTTTCTTT. Full variable domain (rest looked up from reference TRBV2 and TRBJ1-1): EPEVTQTPSHQVTQMGQEVILRCVPISNHLYFYWYRQILGQKVEFLVSFYNNEISEKSEIFDDQFSVERPDGSNFTLKIRSTKLEDSAMYFCASKGQSNTEAFFGQGTRLTVV.

The chain has TRBV4-2 and TRBJ2-5, with TRBD2 matching over 7 bases. J lost 2 bases, V lost 4 bases, and 7 bases had no gene match. The CDR3 consists of 15 residues. Germline CDR1 reads LGHNA; CDR2 reads YNFKEQ. The CDR3 spells CASSLQREGQETQYF. As DNA, the CDR3 is TGTGCCAGCAGCCTCCAGAGGGAGGGACAAGAGACCCAGTACTTC.